The sample holds many counts of the clone carrying this T cell receptor (beta chain). Gene names and germline refer to mouse. The read halts 3 residues ahead of the CDR3 end, with the missing end drawn from the germline J gene. Other DNA sequences from this sample encode an identical CDR3 as well. Extracted RNA was reverse transcribed, and the resulting cDNA served as sequencing template. The data were produced by immunoSEQ multiplex PCR, yet TCRdb's version contains in-frame clones alone and is incomplete. This sample has roughly 260,000 clones, each found more than once. This entry is derived from a study of CD8+ T cells in alopecia areata. On the basis of CD4, CD8alpha, NKG2D, NKG2ACE and other markers, pooled cutaneous lymph node cells were sorted. The CDR3 is made up of 14 amino acids. V lost 3 bases and J lost 5; bases outside the gene matches: 1. Per the germline V gene, CDR1 is NSHNY and CDR2 is SYGAGN.

The rearrangement links TRBV13-1 to TRBJ1-6; 8 bases are a match to TRBD1. TRBJ1-6 is given ORF status, its function remaining uncertain. This sequence originates from a C3H/HeJ mouse with alopecia areata. For this strain, the MHC haplotype corresponds to H2-k. Material for sequencing was CD4+ T cells sorted from a lymph node. The CDR3 is CASSGTGNNSPLYF. The sequenced CDR3 bases are TGTGCCAGCAGTGGGACAGGGAATAATTCGCCC.